What follows are 32 T cell receptor beta chains derived from one specimen sequenced in a study of T cells in women clearing cervical HPV infection. Method: immunoSEQ multiplex PCR; TCRdb's copy keeps in-frame clones and lacks some. In total, the table holds about 34,000 clones. The material sequenced was blood buffy coat. The receptors come from a woman aged 18-70 years with a cervical HPV16 infection that either progressed to CIN3+ or cleared (not recorded which).

This clone shows up as medium-sized (0.01 to 0.1%) by frequency. The sequence runs out 3 residues before the end of the CDR3; the remainder is reconstructed from the germline J gene. The chain combines TRBV2 with TRBJ2-2; TRBD1 agrees at 10 bases. The CDR3 is made up of 14 amino acids. CDR1 and CDR2 (germline): SNHLY, FYNNEI. Trimming took 4 bases from V and 4 from J; bases not matched to a gene: 0. The sequenced part of the CDR3 DNA is TGTGCCAGCAGTGGACAGGGGGCCACCGGGGAG. Translated: CASSGQGATGE. The CDR3 reads in full as CASSGQGATGELFF.

As concerns this clone: The read finishes 3 residues shy of the CDR3 end, and the germline J gene is used to complete it. J is TRBJ2-7 and V is TRBV7-6, with 7 bases identical to TRBD1. From germline, CDR1 is SGHVS and CDR2 FNYEAQ. J gave up 1 base and V 2 bases, and 8 bases lay outside the gene matches. The CDR3 length is 16 residues. CDR3 DNA, as far as it was read: TGTGCCAGCAGCTTACTTGAGACAGGGAGATCCTACGAG. Encoded protein: CASSLLETGRSYE. The CDR3 reads in full as CASSLLETGRSYEQYF.

A word on this clone: The CDR3 end lies 3 residues beyond the end of the read and is filled in from the germline J gene. J is TRBJ2-5 and V is TRBV6-4; no definite D call. Germline CDR1 MRHNA, CDR2 SNTAGT. The CDR3 extends over 15 amino acids. CDR3: CASRETGASTDTQYF. The part of the CDR3 DNA that was read is TGTGCCAGCAGGGAAACCGGTGCCAGCACAGATACC.

Remarks on this clone: The missing CDR3 end, 3 residues past where the read stops, is filled in from the germline J gene. The genes are TRBV7-6 and TRBJ2-2; TRBD2 is a possible D gene (5 bases). Germline V CDR1 and CDR2: SGHVS, FNYEAQ. The CDR3 totals 15 residues. Partial CDR3 DNA: TGTGCCAGCAGCTCGAACAGAGTGACTAATGAAAAG. It specifies CASSSNRVTNEK. The entire CDR3 protein is CASSSNRVTNEKLFF.

With regard to this clone: Read coverage stops 3 residues before the CDR3 terminus; the germline J gene supplies the remainder. V usage is TRBV20-1 and J usage is TRBJ2-1, with TRBD2 matching 9 bases. V lost 2 bases and J lost 4; bases outside the gene matches: 18. This CDR3 spans 19 amino acids. Germline V gene data show CDR1 as DFQATT and CDR2 as SNEGSKA (reference sequence). This CDR3 is CSARSAPPGLLAGYNEQFF. The sequenced CDR3 bases are TGCAGTGCTAGATCCGCCCCCCCGGGATTGCTAGCGGGGTACAATGAG.

CDR3 bases read: TGTGCCAGTAGTATCACAGGGTCTGGGGCCAACGTG. This encodes CASSITGSGANV. The full CDR3 reads CASSITGSGANVLFF. V gene TRBV19 combines with J gene TRBJ2-2; D might be TRBD1 (6 bases). The read terminates 3 residues ahead of where the CDR3 ends, so the germline J gene completes it. Germline loops: CDR1 LNHDA, CDR2 SQIVND (reference sequence). This CDR3 comprises 15 residues.

A note on this clone: The missing CDR3 end, 3 residues past where the read stops, is filled in from the germline J gene. The chain couples TRBV14 to TRBJ2-7; TRBD2 agrees at 10 bases. The CDR3 spans 15 residues. Germline V gene sequence: CDR1 SGHDN, CDR2 FVKESK. J gave up 3 bases and V 0 bases, and 2 bases lay outside the gene matches. The DNA read from the CDR3 is TGTGCCAGCAGCCAAGATCTAGCGGGGGACTACGAG. Translated: CASSQDLAGDYE. The entire CDR3 protein reads CASSQDLAGDYEQYF.

Notes on this clone: The DNA ends 3 residues before the CDR3 does, and the rest of the CDR3 is filled in from the germline J gene. This sequence joins TRBV20-1 and TRBJ1-1; 7 bases are a match to TRBD1. The CDR3 extends over 15 amino acids. Trimming took 6 bases from V and 3 from J; bases not matched to a gene: 13. CDR1 is DFQATT, CDR2 SNEGSKA, per germline (reference sequence). The CDR3 sequence: CSAAAPRGRYTEAFF. The sequenced CDR3 bases are TGCAGTGCCGCTGCCCCAAGGGGGCGTTACACTGAA.

As for this clone: The CDR3 is cut off 3 residues early in the read; its end comes from the germline J gene. V and J are TRBV20-1 and TRBJ2-2, with a weak D call TRBD2 (7 bases). The CDR3 is made up of 14 amino acids. CDR1 and CDR2 (germline): DFQATT, SNEGSKA (reference sequence). The part of the CDR3 DNA that was read is TGCAGTGCCCAACCCGGGGGGCATAATTCACCG. This sequence encodes CSAQPGGHNSP. The full CDR3 reads CSAQPGGHNSPLFF.

Regarding this clone: Mismatch with germline at one junction end may stem from a read error. The read is 3 residues too short to cover the CDR3 end, so that end is filled in from the germline J gene. V and J are TRBV7-3 and TRBJ2-3; 7 positions agree with TRBD2. This CDR3 has 13 residues. Germline CDR1 and CDR2: SGHTA and FQGTGA. The chain's CDR3 is CASSKGTTETQYF. The covered CDR3 bases are TGTGCCAGCAGCAAGGGGACTACAGAGACG.

Turning to this clone: The read comes to an end 3 residues before the CDR3 does, leaving the germline J gene to fill in the end. This chain joins TRBV4-2 and TRBJ1-3; 8 bases agree with TRBD1. With V trimmed by 4 bases and J by 4 bases, 3 bases remained unmatched. Germline V gene lookup returns CDR1 LGHNA and CDR2 YNFKEQ. The CDR3 contains 14 residues. Incomplete CDR3 DNA: TGTGCCAGCAGCCCCCGGGACAGGGGAAACACC. It yields the protein CASSPRDRGNT. The whole CDR3 sequence is CASSPRDRGNTIYF.

As to this clone: The missing CDR3 end, 3 residues past where the read stops, is filled in from the germline J gene. The chain recombines TRBV7-8 with TRBJ2-7; the D gene is possibly TRBD2 (6 bases). CDR1 is SGHVS, CDR2 FQNEAQ, per germline. V dropped 5 bases and J dropped 2 bases, with 22 bases sitting between them. The CDR3 is 17 residues long. The sequenced part of the CDR3 DNA is TGTGCCAGCAGCGCCCTGTTTCGAGCGGGTGACGCCTACGAG. This translates into CASSALFRAGDAYE. The full CDR3 protein is CASSALFRAGDAYEQYF. Full variable domain (remainder filled in from reference TRBV7-8 and TRBJ2-7): GAGVSQSPRYKVAKRGQDVALRCDPISGHVSLFWYQQALGQGPEFLTYFQNEAQLDKSGLPSDRFFAERPEGSVSTLKIQRTQQEDSAVYLCASSALFRAGDAYEQYFGPGTRLTVT.

Concerning this clone: The read finishes 3 residues shy of the CDR3 end, and the germline J gene is used to complete it. V gene TRBV7-2 combines with J gene TRBJ2-2; possibly TRBD1 for D (5 bases). The germline gives CDR1 SGHTA, CDR2 FQGNSA. The CDR3 loop spans 15 amino acids. Partial CDR3 DNA: TGTGCCAGCAGCCTTCACAGGAGTCTTAATGAAAAG. Translating gives CASSLHRSLNEK. The full-length CDR3 reads as CASSLHRSLNEKLFF. Supplemented by reference TRBV7-2 and TRBJ2-2, the full variable domain reads GAGVSQSPSNKVTEKGKDVELRCDPISGHTALYWYRQSLGQGLEFLIYFQGNSAPDKSGLPSDRFSAERTGGSVSTLTIQRTQQEDSAVYLCASSLHRSLNEKLFFGEGSRLTVL.

For this clone: The read falls 3 residues short of the CDR3 end, and the missing part is taken from the germline J gene. The rearrangement joins TRBV5-1 to TRBJ2-5, with D perhaps TRBD2 (6 bases). Germline-derived CDR1 and CDR2 are SGHRS and YFSETQ. The CDR3 has 16 amino acids. The germline V and J ends were trimmed by 3 bases and 4 bases, with 19 bases remaining between them. The sequenced CDR3 bases are TGCGCCAGCAGCTCCAAGGTGGGGGGAGGAGGAGAGACC. Amino acid sequence: CASSSKVGGGGET. The whole CDR3 reads CASSSKVGGGGETQYF. Drawing the rest from reference TRBV5-1 and TRBJ2-5, the complete variable domain is KAGVTQTPRYLIKTRGQQVTLSCSPISGHRSVSWYQQTPGQGLQFLFEYFSETQRNKGNFPGRFSGRQFSNSRSEMNVSTLELGDSALYLCASSSKVGGGGETQYFGPGTRLLVL.

On this clone itself: The read ends 3 residues before the CDR3 terminus; that terminus is restored from the germline J gene. The rearrangement links TRBV5-1 to TRBJ2-2; maybe TRBD1 (5 bases). Germline V gives CDR1 SGHRS, CDR2 YFSETQ. This CDR3 is 14 amino acids long. Partial CDR3 DNA: TGCGCCAGCAGCTTGGACAGGCCCAATTCACCG. This translates into CASSLDRPNSP. The whole CDR3 protein is CASSLDRPNSPLFF.

Comment on this clone: The CDR3 extends 3 residues past the end of the read, so its final part is completed from the germline J gene. Other nucleotide sequences from this sample produce the same CDR3. The gene calls are TRBV30 and TRBJ1-2; 7 bases are a match to TRBD1. Germline CDR1 GTSNPN, CDR2 SVGIG (reference sequence). CDR3 length equals 16 residues. CDR3 residues: CAWRLAGGKVVHQYTF. CDR3 DNA, as far as it was read: TGTGCCTGGAGGCTAGCAGGGGGGAAAGTAGTACACCAA.

Turning to this clone: The read ends 3 residues early relative to the CDR3; the germline J gene fills the gap. The rearrangement links TRBV7-8 to TRBJ2-4, with 9 positions matching TRBD1. CDR1 and CDR2 (germline): SGHVS, FQNEAQ. CDR3 size: 14 residues. CDR3: CASSYRGQRDGQYF. The sequenced CDR3 bases are TGTGCCAGCAGCTACAGGGGGCAGCGTGATGGT.

About this clone itself: The read finishes 3 residues shy of the CDR3 end, and the germline J gene is used to complete it. The V call is TRBV6-1, the J call TRBJ2-1; the match to TRBD1 covers 9 bases. Germline V lookup: CDR1 MNHNS, CDR2 SASEGT. Trimming took 4 bases from V and 8 from J; bases not matched to a gene: 0. The CDR3 is made up of 12 amino acids. The CDR3 DNA, read in part, is TGTGCCAGCAGTGGGGACAGGGATGAG. Its protein is CASSGDRDE. The entire CDR3 protein reads CASSGDRDEQFF.

As concerns this clone: The sequenced fragment ends 3 residues before the CDR3 boundary, so the rest is inferred from the germline J gene. V is TRBV7-2 and J is TRBJ1-6; unclear D gene. CDR1 is SGHTA and CDR2 is FQGNSA in the germline V gene. The CDR3 loop spans 12 amino acids. V was cut by 2 bases and J by 10 bases, with 6 bases left in between. This chain's CDR3 is CASSLLGSPLHF. The covered CDR3 bases are TGTGCCAGCAGCTTATTAGGGTCACCC.

CDR3 DNA, as far as it was read: TGTGCCAGTAGTATTTATTCCTGGGCAGATGAGATTCTAAAAGGCACAGATACG. This encodes CASSIYSWADEILKGTDT. The whole CDR3 protein is CASSIYSWADEILKGTDTQYF. The rearrangement joins TRBV19 to TRBJ2-3; D is unclear. Read sequence stops 3 residues before the CDR3 end, and the germline J gene provides the missing end. The germline V gene has CDR1 LNHDA and CDR2 SQIVND (reference sequence). The CDR3 consists of 21 residues. Trimming left V 3 bases short and J 1 base short, with 29 bases between.

On this clone itself: A junction end diverges from the germline sequence, so it may reflect a read error. The read terminates 3 residues before the CDR3 end, so the remaining end is supplied by the germline J gene. This specimen includes other DNA sequences encoding the same CDR3. This rearrangement joins TRBV7-6 to TRBJ1-3; D gene uncertain. Germline values: CDR1 SGHVS, CDR2 FNYEAQ. The length of the CDR3 is 14 residues. The CDR3 loop reads CASSLEPSGNTIYF. The part of the CDR3 DNA that was read is TGTGCCAGCAGCTTAGAGCCATCAGGAAACACA.

A note on this clone: Read data end 3 residues before the CDR3 end; the end is taken from the germline J gene. The V call is TRBV20-1, the J call TRBJ2-1; a weak D match, TRBD2 (7 bases). The CDR3 is 15 residues long. Germline V gives CDR1 DFQATT, CDR2 SNEGSKA (reference sequence). Trimming took 6 bases from V and 2 from J, leaving 17 bases between them. CDR3 bases read: TGCAGTGCCCACCCAAGGGGGGGCCCCTACAATGAG. Translated, it gives CSAHPRGGPYNE. The entire CDR3 is CSAHPRGGPYNEQFF.

Turning to this clone: The observed sequence ends 3 residues before the CDR3 terminus, with the missing tail filled in from the germline J gene. The rearrangement uses TRBV7-3 and TRBJ1-2, with TRBD1 as a possible D gene (5 bases). The CDR3 is made up of 16 amino acids. Germline V gene lookup returns CDR1 SGHTA and CDR2 FQGTGA. CDR3 region: CASSSRAGPVDGTYTF. The sequenced part of the CDR3 DNA is TGTGCCAGCAGCTCCAGGGCGGGGCCTGTAGATGGGACC.

As concerns this clone: The CDR3 end is not reached by the read, which stops 3 residues before it; the germline J gene fills it in. V is TRBV7-9 and J is TRBJ1-6, with a possible D match to TRBD1 (5 bases). There are 14 residues in the CDR3. The V gene's germline CDR1 is SEHNR and CDR2 FQNEAQ (reference sequence). Trimming took 6 bases from V and 10 from J, leaving 16 bases between them. Incomplete CDR3 DNA: TGTGCCAGCAGTCAAACAGGTTTCAACTCACCC. This sequence encodes CASSQTGFNSP. The full CDR3 is CASSQTGFNSPLHF.

Of note for this clone: The read ends 3 residues before the CDR3 terminus; that terminus is restored from the germline J gene. The gene calls are TRBV19 and TRBJ1-4; 8 bases are a match to TRBD1. This CDR3 spans 15 amino acids. V was pared by 5 bases and J by 8 bases, with 10 bases of the junction left unmatched. Per germline, CDR1 LNHDA and CDR2 SQIVND (reference sequence). The CDR3 bases that were read are TGTGCCAGTAGTCGACTCGGGACAGGAGTCGAAAAA. Protein: CASSRLGTGVEK. The CDR3 as a whole reads CASSRLGTGVEKLFF.

The CDR3 sequence: CASSLGPVNYGYTF. CDR3 DNA (partial): TGTGCCAGCAGCTTGGGTCCCGTTAACTATGGC. The V and J genes are TRBV5-4 and TRBJ1-2; D is undetermined. The observed sequence ends 3 residues before the CDR3 terminus, with the missing tail filled in from the germline J gene. The CDR3 runs 14 residues. The ends were cut back, 0 bases at V and 1 base at J, with 7 bases in the middle. Germline CDR1 reads SGHNT; CDR2 reads YYREEE (reference sequence). The variable domain in full, with the rest retrieved from reference TRBV5-4 and TRBJ1-2, is ETGVTQSPTHLIKTRGQQVTLRCSSQSGHNTVSWYQQALGQGPQFIFQYYREEENGRGNFPPRFSGLQFPNYSSELNVNALELDDSALYLCASSLGPVNYGYTFGSGTRLTVV.

As for this clone: The read gets to within 3 residues of the CDR3 end, and the germline J gene fills in the rest. This chain uses TRBV18 with TRBJ1-1; no reliable D call. The V gene's germline CDR1 is KGHSH and CDR2 LQKENI. CDR3 length: 13 residues. Trimming removed 1 base at V and 1 base at J, with 4 bases between. The part of the CDR3 DNA that was read is TGTGCCAGCTCACCACAGCCGAACACTGAA. Translation gives CASSPQPNTE. Given in full, the CDR3 is CASSPQPNTEAFF.

Concerning this clone: The read ends 3 residues before the CDR3 terminus; that terminus is restored from the germline J gene. The same CDR3 arises from other DNA sequences in this sample as well. This sequence joins TRBV19 and TRBJ1-3; a weak D match, TRBD1 (6 bases). The CDR3 spans 16 residues. Germline V gene data show CDR1 as LNHDA and CDR2 as SQIVND (reference sequence). V dropped 5 bases and J dropped 1 base, with 15 bases sitting between them. This CDR3 reads CASSPSTGPSGNTIYF. The sequenced part of the CDR3 DNA is TGTGCCAGTAGTCCTTCGACAGGTCCGTCTGGAAACACC. The full variable domain, with the rest looked up from reference TRBV19 and TRBJ1-3, is DGGITQSPKYLFRKEGQNVTLSCEQNLNHDAMYWYRQDPGQGLRLIYYSQIVNDFQKGDIAEGYSVSREKKESFPLTVTSAQKNPTAFYLCASSPSTGPSGNTIYFGEGSWLTVV.

Note on this clone: Coverage ceases 3 residues before the CDR3 finishes, and the germline J gene fills in the end. The V and J genes are TRBV19 and TRBJ1-5; D unresolved. The CDR3 is 12 amino acids. In germline, CDR1 is LNHDA, CDR2 SQIVND (reference sequence). The CDR3 loop is CASSLPGGPQHF. CDR3 DNA, as far as it was read: TGTGCCAGTAGCCTTCCAGGTGGACCC. The complete variable domain, with remaining parts taken from reference TRBV19 and TRBJ1-5, reads DGGITQSPKYLFRKEGQNVTLSCEQNLNHDAMYWYRQDPGQGLRLIYYSQIVNDFQKGDIAEGYSVSREKKESFPLTVTSAQKNPTAFYLCASSLPGGPQHFGDGTRLSIL.

On this clone itself: The read gets to within 3 residues of the CDR3 end, and the germline J gene fills in the rest. The V gene is TRBV9, the J gene TRBJ1-1, with D maybe TRBD1 (6 bases). Germline V gene lookup returns CDR1 SGDLS and CDR2 YYNGEE. This CDR3 is built from 14 residues. Trimming shortened V by 4 bases and J by 1 base, and 11 bases separated the two germline ends. The CDR3 DNA, read in part, is TGTGCCAGCAGCTTACAGGGTTCGAACACTGAA. Translated: CASSLQGSNTE. In full, the CDR3 reads CASSLQGSNTEAFF.

To note about this clone: The missing CDR3 end, 3 residues past where the read stops, is filled in from the germline J gene. This chain uses TRBV6-2 or TRBV6-3 with TRBJ1-2, with a possible D match to TRBD1 (5 bases). CDR1 and CDR2 (germline): MNHEY, SVGEGT. The CDR3 runs 13 residues. The CDR3 bases that were read are TGTGCCAGCACGGGACTAGACGACGTTACC. Translated: CASTGLDDVT. The entire CDR3 sequence reads CASTGLDDVTYTF.

On this clone: The missing CDR3 end, 3 residues past where the read stops, is filled in from the germline J gene. The chain uses TRBV5-1 and TRBJ2-6; 11 bases match TRBD1. V lost 4 bases to trimming and J lost 11 bases; unmatched junction nucleotides: 8. CDR3 length equals 15 residues. Germline CDR1 is SGHRS and CDR2 is YFSETQ. CDR3 residues: CASSLGTGGQHVLTF. CDR3 bases read: TGCGCCAGCAGCCTTGGGACAGGGGGTCAGCACGTC.